This TCR beta chain was sequenced in a study of blood T cell repertoires in COVID-19. Looking at the study overall: T cells, B-cell-depleted T cells, or PBMCs provided the cDNA or gDNA that served as material.

V shed 6 bases and J shed 12 bases, with 21 bases lying between them. This CDR3 has 15 residues. CDR1 is MNHEY and CDR2 is SVGEGT in the germline V gene. TCRdb's table, derived via immunoSEQ multiplex PCR, lists solely in-frame clones and lacks some. The repertoire holds 300,000 to 450,000 clones, with roughly nine tenths as singletons. The TCR comes from a woman aged 25 to 39 with COVID-19, enrolled during active disease. The chain carries TRBV6-2 or TRBV6-3 and TRBJ2-6; tentatively, D is TRBD1 (6 bases). Sample: peripheral blood. CDR3 region: CASSYNEQGVGVLTF. In DNA, the CDR3 is TGTGCCAGCAGCTATAACGAACAGGGAGTCGGCGTCCTGACTTTC.